What follows describes a single T cell receptor beta chain. The record originates from a study of blood T cell repertoires in COVID-19. On the study more broadly: The cDNA or gDNA used as material had been derived from T cells, B-cell-depleted T cells, or PBMCs.

There are 14 residues in the CDR3. The V gene lost 4 bases and the J gene lost 4 bases, with 14 bases spanning the gap. CDR1 is SGHRS, CDR2 YFSETQ, per germline. In terms of age and location, participants ranged from about 18 to 89 years and lived in roughly 22 US areas. Clinical histories supplied by participants themselves formed the basis of cohort assignment. Sequencing was performed with immunoSEQ multiplex PCR; in TCRdb, only in-frame clones are kept and a portion is missing. The sample includes fewer than 400,000 clones, around 85% seen only once; the top ten take 2.2%. This chain links TRBV5-1 with TRBJ1-2; D unresolved. The receptor was isolated from a man aged 30 to 45 who had recovered from COVID-19. The sample taken for sequencing was PBMCs or T cells enriched from blood (not recorded which). CDR3 protein: CASSALQEAYGYTF. The CDR3 DNA reads as TGCGCCAGCAGCGCCCTTCAAGAGGCCTATGGCTACACCTTC.